What follows are 14 T cell receptor beta chains derived from one specimen sequenced in a study of vaccination and CD4 T cells after COVID-19. Sequencing of DNA taken from cultured CD4+ T cells relied on the Oncomine TCR Beta short-read assay. TCRdb reprocessed the PCR reads with MiXCR, giving one entry per CDR3 protein. This sample carries roughly 14,000 distinct CDR3 sequences, roughly a third of them seen once, and the ten largest clones take 10% to 13%. Noted treatment: roughly 11-day PBMC culture with coronavirus spike peptide pools or control peptides (ViraFEST assay). Antigen specificity for these receptors is unknown. Sequenced here: CD4+ T cells from blood, cultured in vitro, sampled after SARS-CoV-2 vaccination. These receptor sequences come from a human donor who had recovered from COVID-19.

This clonotype has just a few counts. The chain combines TRBV6-1 with TRBJ1-2; maybe TRBD1 (5 bases). Germline-derived CDR1 and CDR2 are MNHNS and SASEGT. Trimming shortened V by 7 bases and J by 6 bases, and 15 bases separated the two germline ends. CDR3 size: 13 residues. CDR3 amino acids: CASTRDRSDGYTF. The CDR3, as DNA: TGTGCCAGCACCCGGGACCGAAGCGATGGCTACACCTTC.

This sequence joins TRBV7-9 and TRBJ2-1; D is uncertain. Germline V lookup: CDR1 SEHNR, CDR2 FQNEAQ (reference sequence). V lost 2 bases to trimming and J lost 5 bases, with 13 bases between them. The CDR3 extends over 15 amino acids. CDR3 coding DNA: TGTGCCAGCAGCTTACAGAGGACGAAACACAATGAGCAGTTCTTC. Its protein product is CASSLQRTKHNEQFF.

V gene TRBV20-1 combines with J gene TRBJ2-7, with D unresolved. The germline CDR1 and CDR2 sequences are DFQATT and SNEGSKA (reference sequence). Trimming shortened V by 6 bases and J by 4 bases, and 7 bases separated the two germline ends. There are 10 residues in the CDR3. CDR3 protein: CSASQYEQYF. The CDR3, as DNA: TGCAGTGCCTCTCAGTACGAGCAGTACTTC.

The chain is built from TRBV7-2 and TRBJ2-5; the D gene is possibly TRBD1 (6 bases). CDR3 length: 14 amino acids. Trimming shortened V by 4 bases and J by 3 bases, and 12 bases separated the two germline ends. CDR1 and CDR2 (germline): SGHTA, FQGNSA. CDR3 nucleotide sequence: TGTGCCAGCAGCTGGGGGCGGACAGAAGAGACCCAGTACTTC. Residues: CASSWGRTEETQYF.

This clonotype appeared a single time. The rearrangement links TRBV9 to TRBJ2-7; D is perhaps TRBD2 (6 bases). Trimming removed 0 bases from V and 7 bases from J, with 14 bases in between. Germline CDR1 and CDR2: SGDLS and YYNGEE. CDR3 length equals 14 residues. As DNA, the CDR3 is TGTGCCAGCAGCGTAGCGGAGGGTTCGACGGAGCAGTACTTC. This encodes CASSVAEGSTEQYF. The full variable domain, in which reference TRBV9 and TRBJ2-7 provide the parts outside the CDR3, is DSGVTQTPKHLITATGQRVTLRCSPRSGDLSVYWYQQSLDQGLQFLIQYYNGEERAKGNILERFSAQQFPDLHSELNLSSLELGDSALYFCASSVAEGSTEQYFGPGTRLTVT.

The rearrangement uses TRBV7-2 and TRBJ2-1; 7 nucleotides line up with TRBD2. In germline, CDR1 is SGHTA, CDR2 FQGNSA. Trimming removed 5 bases from V and 8 bases from J; junction bases left unmatched: 12. The CDR3 contains 15 residues. CDR3 DNA: TGTGCCAGCAGCCCCCGACTAGCTCGGGGCCATGAGCAGTTCTTC. This sequence encodes CASSPRLARGHEQFF.

This chain links TRBV6-1 with TRBJ1-2; D is ambiguous. CDR3 length: 13 residues. V lost 6 bases to trimming and J lost 2 bases, with 10 bases between them. The germline V gene encodes CDR1 MNHNS and CDR2 SASEGT. In DNA form, the CDR3 reads TGTGCCAGCAGCATTCCGGCAAACTATGGCTACACCTTC. This translates into CASSIPANYGYTF.

This clonotype has only a few counts. This chain connects TRBV28 to TRBJ2-7; weak D call: TRBD2 (6 bases). CDR1 and CDR2 from the germline V gene are MDHEN and SYDVKM. Deletions cut 6 bases from V and 3 bases from J, with 18 bases between. CDR3 length: 15 residues. For the CDR3, the DNA is TGTGCCAGCAGCCCATCCCAGACTAGAAACTACGAGCAGTACTTC. Residues: CASSPSQTRNYEQYF.

J is TRBJ2-7 and V is TRBV19, with TRBD2 matching 9 bases. V shed 2 bases and J 3 bases; nucleotides not matched to a gene: 11. This CDR3 contains 17 residues. Germline loops: CDR1 LNHDA, CDR2 SQIVND (reference sequence). The CDR3 region is CASSISWGSGSFYEQYF. CDR3 in DNA: TGTGCCAGTAGTATATCCTGGGGTAGCGGGAGTTTCTACGAGCAGTACTTC.

The rearrangement joins TRBV30 to TRBJ1-5, with D perhaps TRBD1 (6 bases). The germline V gene has CDR1 GTSNPN and CDR2 SVGIG (reference sequence). V was pared by 2 bases and J by 4 bases, with 15 bases between. The CDR3 has 15 amino acids. The CDR3 reads CAWSPPGQINQPQHF. The DNA for the CDR3 is TGTGCCTGGAGTCCTCCCGGACAGATTAATCAGCCCCAGCATTTT.

This clonotype was detected a few times. The rearrangement links TRBV28 to TRBJ2-4, with 9 bases fitting TRBD1. In germline, CDR1 is MDHEN, CDR2 SYDVKM. With 8 bases clipped from V and 2 bases from J, the junction kept 7 bases outside the gene matches. The CDR3 consists of 15 residues. The CDR3 nucleotides are TGTGCCAGCCTTGACAGGGGGGTATCCAAAAACATTCAGTACTTC. Protein: CASLDRGVSKNIQYF.

This clonotype was counted a few times. The V call is TRBV6-5, the J call TRBJ1-2; 9 nucleotides match TRBD1. Germline lookup yields CDR1 MNHEY and CDR2 SVGAGI. The CDR3 loop spans 14 amino acids. V was pared by 2 bases and J by 5 bases, with 3 bases of the junction left unmatched. The CDR3 bases are TGTGCCAGCAGTTACCCAGGGACAGGGTATGGCTACACCTTC. Translation: CASSYPGTGYGYTF.

In this sample, this clonotype turned up a few times. The CDR3 nucleotides read TGTGCCAGCAGGGACTCCAGGGGCAACGTCCTGACTTTC. Its translation is CASRDSRGNVLTF. The rearrangement uses TRBV6-1 and TRBJ2-6; D might be TRBD1 (6 bases). The CDR3 has 13 residues. Trimming stripped 6 bases from V and 9 bases from J, with 12 bases between. The germline gives CDR1 MNHNS, CDR2 SASEGT.

This clonotype was observed a few times. The V call is TRBV6-1, the J call TRBJ2-7; TRBD2 agrees at 10 bases. The ends lost 7 bases at V and 0 bases at J; junction bases unmatched: 9. Germline lookup yields CDR1 MNHNS and CDR2 SASEGT. This CDR3 region has 16 residues. The chain's CDR3 is CASTKRGGGSSYEQYF. The CDR3 nucleotides read TGTGCCAGCACTAAGCGGGGGGGCGGAAGCTCCTACGAGCAGTACTTC.